The sequence of this T cell receptor beta chain was determined in a study of blood T cell repertoires in COVID-19. In the study overall: Acute-phase and convalescent COVID-19 samples originated in the United States, Italy and Spain.

This CDR3 contains 15 residues. Germline CDR1 reads MNHEY; CDR2 reads SMNVEV (reference sequence). V dropped 0 bases and J dropped 2; count of bases not matched to a gene: 1. Cohorts were based on clinical histories the participants reported. Cohort 3 donors counted as recovered after two negative PCRs, clearance, or resolved symptoms. This clone was seen only a few times. Clones were sequenced by immunoSEQ multiplex PCR, and TCRdb holds only the in-frame ones, with some missing. The sample lists around 170,000 clones; just over 85% were seen once. The source is a woman younger than 30 who had recovered from COVID-19. Input material: PBMCs or T cells enriched from blood (not recorded which). The chain recombines TRBV27 with TRBJ2-7; 10 bases fit TRBD1. CDR3 bases: TGTGCCAGCAGTTTATCGGGACAGGGGCCCTACGAGCAGTACTTC. This gives the protein CASSLSGQGPYEQYF.